A selection of T cell receptor beta chains follows, all from one sample in a study of cytotoxic CD8 clonotypes in ibrutinib-treated CLL. Assay used: immunoSEQ multiplex PCR; TCRdb lists only in-frame clones, some missing. Of around 92,000 clones in the sample, 77% were seen once. The material sequenced was PBMCs, taken after 24 months of ibrutinib treatment. These receptors came from a human donor with chronic lymphocytic leukemia. The conserved cysteine and the conserved F or W are not part of the CDR3 here.

j_gene	len	v_gene	CDR3aa
TRBJ2-5	12	TRBV13	ASSLGRGYETQY
TRBJ2-3	13	TRBV9	ASSLDQTYTDTQY
TRBJ2-2	13	TRBV9	ASSSTSASTGELF
TRBJ1-2	11	TRBV30	AWSVLSNYGYT
TRBJ1-1	13	TRBV10-2	ASSEPVVMNTEAF
TRBJ2-7	11	TRBV5-5	ASSLEHPYEQY
TRBJ1-3	14	TRBV5-1	ASSVDPRQPGNTIY
TRBJ1-1	12	TRBV7-3	ASSAGHGNTEAF
TRBJ2-7	11	TRBV14	ASSQDVGPEQY
TRBJ1-6	17	TRBV5-6	ASSYSPGRRSLYNSPLH
TRBJ2-2	11	TRBV5-1	ASSLAASGELF
TRBJ1-5	12	TRBV9	ASSVGGPNQPQH
TRBJ1-2	12	TRBV11-2	ASSLGQGAVGYT
TRBJ2-1	13	TRBV7-9	ASSPPFRVGNEQF
TRBJ2-3	13	TRBV7-9	ASSLVTGGGDTQY
TRBJ2-1	12	TRBV5-1	ASSWGLADNEQF